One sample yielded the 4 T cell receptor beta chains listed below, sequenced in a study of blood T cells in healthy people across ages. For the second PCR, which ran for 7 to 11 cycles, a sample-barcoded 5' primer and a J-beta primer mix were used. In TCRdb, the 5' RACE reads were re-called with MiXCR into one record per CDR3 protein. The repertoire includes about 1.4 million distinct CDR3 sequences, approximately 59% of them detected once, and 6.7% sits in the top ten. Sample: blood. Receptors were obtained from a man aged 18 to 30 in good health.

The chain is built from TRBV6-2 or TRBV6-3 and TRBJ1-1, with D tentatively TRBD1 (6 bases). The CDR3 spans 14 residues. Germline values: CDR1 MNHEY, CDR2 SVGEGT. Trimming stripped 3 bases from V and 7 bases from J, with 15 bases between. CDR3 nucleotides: TGTGCCAGCAGTTATTTGGTGGACAGACGTGAAGCTTTCTTT. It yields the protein CASSYLVDRREAFF.

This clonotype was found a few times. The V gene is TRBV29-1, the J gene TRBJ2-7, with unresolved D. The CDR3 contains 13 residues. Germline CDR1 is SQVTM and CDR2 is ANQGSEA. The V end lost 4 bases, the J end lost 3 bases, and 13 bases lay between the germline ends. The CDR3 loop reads CSVASSEDYEQYF. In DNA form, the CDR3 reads TGCAGCGTTGCCTCCAGTGAGGACTACGAGCAGTACTTC.

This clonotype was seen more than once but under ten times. The CDR3 loop reads CAIARDRPDDQAFF. CDR3 nucleotides: TGTGCCATCGCCCGGGACAGGCCGGACGATCAAGCTTTCTTT. The genes are TRBV10-3 and TRBJ1-1, with 8 bases that match TRBD1. Looked up from germline, CDR1 is ENHRY and CDR2 is SYGVKD. V lost 8 bases and J lost 9; bases outside the gene matches: 14. CDR3 size: 14 residues.

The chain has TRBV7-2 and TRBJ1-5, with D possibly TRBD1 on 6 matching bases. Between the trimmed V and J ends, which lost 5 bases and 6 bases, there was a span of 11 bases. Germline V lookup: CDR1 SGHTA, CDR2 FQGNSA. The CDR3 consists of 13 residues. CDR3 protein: CASSRGGIQPQHF. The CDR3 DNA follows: TGTGCCAGCAGCCGAGGGGGAATTCAGCCCCAGCATTTT.